Sequencing of this T cell receptor (beta chain) was carried out in a study of blood T cells in healthy people across ages. Overall study findings and caveats: Naive CD4+ cell counts and diversity both ran higher in long-lived than in aged donors.

The CDR3 spans 13 residues. Germline V gives CDR1 SQVTM, CDR2 ANQGSEA. Then a second PCR, running about 7 to 11 cycles, was carried out with a sample-barcoded 5' primer and a J-beta primer mix. Each CDR3 protein gets one entry after TCRdb re-called the 5' RACE reads with MiXCR. The top ten clones hold approximately 20% of a sample with 920,000 or so distinct CDR3 sequences, around 43% of them seen once. As concerns this clonotype: Its antigen is unknown. One junction end disagrees with the germline gene, perhaps due to a read error.

This chain connects TRBV29-1 to TRBJ2-7; no firm D call. The J call may be mistaken, given a closer DNA end match to TRBJ2-5. The sequencing input was blood. The origin of this receptor is a woman aged 60 to 75 in good health. CDR3 sequence (DNA): TGCAGCGGTGAAGAGGAAGCCTGGGAGACCCAGTACTTC. Its protein product is CSGEEEAWETQYF.